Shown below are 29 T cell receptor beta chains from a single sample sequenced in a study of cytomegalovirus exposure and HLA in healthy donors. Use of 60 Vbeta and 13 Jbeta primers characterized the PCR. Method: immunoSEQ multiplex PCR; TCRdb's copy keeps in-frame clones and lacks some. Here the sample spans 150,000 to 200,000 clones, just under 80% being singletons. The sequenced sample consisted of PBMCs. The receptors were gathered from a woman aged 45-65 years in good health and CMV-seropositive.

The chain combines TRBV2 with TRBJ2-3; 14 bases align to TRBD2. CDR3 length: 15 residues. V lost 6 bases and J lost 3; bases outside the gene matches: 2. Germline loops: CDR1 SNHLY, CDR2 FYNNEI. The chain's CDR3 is CASRGLAGATDTQYF. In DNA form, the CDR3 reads TGTGCCAGCAGGGGACTAGCGGGGGCTACAGATACGCAGTATTTT.

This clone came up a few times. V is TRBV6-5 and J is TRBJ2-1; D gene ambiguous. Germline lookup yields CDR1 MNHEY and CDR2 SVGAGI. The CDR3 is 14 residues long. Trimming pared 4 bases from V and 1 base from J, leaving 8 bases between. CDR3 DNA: TGTGCCAGCAGTTCAGGCAATTCCTACAATGAGCAGTTCTTC. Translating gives CASSSGNSYNEQFF.

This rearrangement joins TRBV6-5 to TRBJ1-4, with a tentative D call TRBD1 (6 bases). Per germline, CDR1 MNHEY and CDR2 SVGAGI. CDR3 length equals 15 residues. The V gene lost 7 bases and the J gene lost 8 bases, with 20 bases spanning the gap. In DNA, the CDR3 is TGTGCCAGCACCTTAACAGGGTTAGGAGAAGAAAAACTGTTTTTT. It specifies CASTLTGLGEEKLFF.

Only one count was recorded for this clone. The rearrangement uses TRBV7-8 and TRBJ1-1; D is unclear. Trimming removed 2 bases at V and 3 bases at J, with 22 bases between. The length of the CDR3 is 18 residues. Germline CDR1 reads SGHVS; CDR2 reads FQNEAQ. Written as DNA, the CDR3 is TGTGCCAGCAGCTTACACTCGCTTGTATACGGCGGGGACACTGAAGCTTTCTTT. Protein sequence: CASSLHSLVYGGDTEAFF.

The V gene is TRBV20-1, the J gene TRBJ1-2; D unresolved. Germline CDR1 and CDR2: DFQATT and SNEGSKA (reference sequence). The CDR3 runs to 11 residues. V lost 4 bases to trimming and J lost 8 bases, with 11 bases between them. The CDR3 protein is CSATDGGGYTF. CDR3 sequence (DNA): TGCAGTGCTACCGATGGCGGCGGCTACACCTTC.

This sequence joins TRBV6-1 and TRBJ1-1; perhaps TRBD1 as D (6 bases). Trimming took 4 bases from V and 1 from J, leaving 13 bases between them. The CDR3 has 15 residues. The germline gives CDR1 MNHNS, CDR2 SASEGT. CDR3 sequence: CASSAQRGSNTEAFF. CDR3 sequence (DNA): TGTGCCAGCAGTGCACAGAGGGGGTCGAACACTGAAGCTTTCTTT.

In nucleotides, the CDR3 is TGTGCCAGCAGCTTGGGGGGGCTCAATCAGCCCCAGCATTTT. Translating gives CASSLGGLNQPQHF. The chain has TRBV5-4 and TRBJ1-5, with TRBD1 as a possible D gene (6 bases). The germline CDR1 and CDR2 sequences are SGHNT and YYREEE (reference sequence). This CDR3 spans 14 amino acids. Trimming took off 0 bases at V and 3 bases at J, with 7 bases between the two ends.

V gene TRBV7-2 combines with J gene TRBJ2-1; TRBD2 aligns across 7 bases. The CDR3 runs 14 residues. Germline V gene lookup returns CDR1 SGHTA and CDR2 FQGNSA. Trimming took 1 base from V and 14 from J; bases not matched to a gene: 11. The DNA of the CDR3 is TGTGCCAGCAGCTTAGGGGGGGGGAACAGAGTGAAGTTCTTC. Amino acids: CASSLGGGNRVKFF.

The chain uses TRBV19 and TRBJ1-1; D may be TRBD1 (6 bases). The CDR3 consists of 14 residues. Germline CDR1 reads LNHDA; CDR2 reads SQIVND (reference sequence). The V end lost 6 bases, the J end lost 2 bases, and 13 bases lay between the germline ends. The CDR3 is CASRLLTGNTEAFF. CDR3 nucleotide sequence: TGTGCCAGTAGGCTCCTGACAGGTAACACTGAAGCTTTCTTT.

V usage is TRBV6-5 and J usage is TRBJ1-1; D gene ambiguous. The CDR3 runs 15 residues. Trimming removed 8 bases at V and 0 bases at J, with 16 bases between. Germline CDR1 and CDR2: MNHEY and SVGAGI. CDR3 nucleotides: TGTGCCAGCCGCCCTAACGAGGGAATGAACACTGAAGCTTTCTTT. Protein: CASRPNEGMNTEAFF.

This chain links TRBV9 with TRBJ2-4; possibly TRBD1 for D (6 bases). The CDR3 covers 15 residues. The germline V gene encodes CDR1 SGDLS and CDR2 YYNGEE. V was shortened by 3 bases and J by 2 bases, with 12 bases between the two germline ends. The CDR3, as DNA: TGTGCCAGCAGCGCAGGGGATTTGACCAAAAACATTCAGTACTTC. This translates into CASSAGDLTKNIQYF.

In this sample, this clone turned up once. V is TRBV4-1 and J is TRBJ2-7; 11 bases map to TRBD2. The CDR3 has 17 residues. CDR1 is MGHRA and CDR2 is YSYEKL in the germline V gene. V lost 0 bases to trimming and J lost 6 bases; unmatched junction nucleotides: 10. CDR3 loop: CASSQEALAGGGGEQYF. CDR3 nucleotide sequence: TGCGCCAGCAGCCAAGAGGCGCTAGCGGGGGGAGGGGGCGAGCAGTACTTC.

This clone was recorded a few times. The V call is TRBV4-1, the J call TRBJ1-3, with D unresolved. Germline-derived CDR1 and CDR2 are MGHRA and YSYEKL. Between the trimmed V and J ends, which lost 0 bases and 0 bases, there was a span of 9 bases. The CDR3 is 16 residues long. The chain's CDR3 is CASSQDSGYSGNTIYF. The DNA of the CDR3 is TGCGCCAGCAGCCAAGATTCAGGTTACTCTGGAAACACCATATATTTT.

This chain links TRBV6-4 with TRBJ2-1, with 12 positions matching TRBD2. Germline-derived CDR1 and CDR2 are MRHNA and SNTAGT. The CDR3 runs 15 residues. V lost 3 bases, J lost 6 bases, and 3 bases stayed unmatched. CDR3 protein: CASSDLAGGPNEQFF. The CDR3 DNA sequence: TGTGCCAGCAGTGATCTAGCGGGGGGGCCCAATGAGCAGTTCTTC.

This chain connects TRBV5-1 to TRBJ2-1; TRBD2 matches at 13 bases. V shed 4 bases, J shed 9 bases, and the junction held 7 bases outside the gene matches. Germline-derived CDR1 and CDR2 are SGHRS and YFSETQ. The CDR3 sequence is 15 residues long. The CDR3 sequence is CASSGTSGGAGEQFF. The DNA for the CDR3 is TGCGCCAGCAGCGGCACTAGCGGGGGGGCAGGTGAGCAGTTCTTC.

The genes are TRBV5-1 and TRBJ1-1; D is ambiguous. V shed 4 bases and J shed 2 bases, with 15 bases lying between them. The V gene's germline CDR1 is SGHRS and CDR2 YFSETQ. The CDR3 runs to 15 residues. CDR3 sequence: CASSRTGNPNTEAFF. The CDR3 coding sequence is TGCGCCAGCAGCCGGACCGGGAATCCAAACACTGAAGCTTTCTTT.

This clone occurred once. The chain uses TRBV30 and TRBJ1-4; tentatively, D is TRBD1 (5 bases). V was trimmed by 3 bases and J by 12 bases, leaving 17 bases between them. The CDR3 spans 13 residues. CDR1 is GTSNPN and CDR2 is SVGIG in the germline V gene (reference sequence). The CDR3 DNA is TGTGCCTGGAGACTTGGGGGGAGGGTACAACTGTTTTTT. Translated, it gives CAWRLGGRVQLFF.

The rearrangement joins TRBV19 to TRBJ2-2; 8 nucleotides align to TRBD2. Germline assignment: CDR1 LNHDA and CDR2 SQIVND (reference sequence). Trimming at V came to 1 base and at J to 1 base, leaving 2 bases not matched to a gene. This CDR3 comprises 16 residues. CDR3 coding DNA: TGTGCCAGTAGTATAGGTCTAGCGGGGAACACCGGGGAGCTGTTTTTT. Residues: CASSIGLAGNTGELFF.

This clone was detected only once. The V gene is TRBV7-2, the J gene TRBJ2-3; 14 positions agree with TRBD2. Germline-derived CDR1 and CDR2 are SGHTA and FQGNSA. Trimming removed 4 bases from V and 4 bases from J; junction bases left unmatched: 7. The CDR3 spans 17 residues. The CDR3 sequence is CASSSWGLAGDPDTQYF. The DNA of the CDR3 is TGTGCCAGCAGCTCCTGGGGACTAGCGGGGGATCCAGATACGCAGTATTTT.

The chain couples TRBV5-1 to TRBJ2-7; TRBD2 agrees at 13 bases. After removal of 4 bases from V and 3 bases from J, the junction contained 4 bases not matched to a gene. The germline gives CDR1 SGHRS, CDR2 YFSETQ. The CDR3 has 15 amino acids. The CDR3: CASSAGLAGNYEQYF. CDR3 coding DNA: TGCGCCAGCAGCGCGGGACTAGCGGGGAACTACGAGCAGTACTTC.

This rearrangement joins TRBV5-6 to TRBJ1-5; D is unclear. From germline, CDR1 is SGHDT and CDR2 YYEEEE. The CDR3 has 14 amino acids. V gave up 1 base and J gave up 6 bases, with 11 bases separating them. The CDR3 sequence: CASSLRQAGQPQHF. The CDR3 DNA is TGTGCCAGCAGCTTGCGCCAGGCTGGTCAGCCCCAGCATTTT. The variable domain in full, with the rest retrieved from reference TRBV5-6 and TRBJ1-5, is DAGVTQSPTHLIKTRGQQVTLRCSPKSGHDTVSWYQQALGQGPQFIFQYYEEEERQRGNFPDRFSGHQFPNYSSELNVNALLLGDSALYLCASSLRQAGQPQHFGDGTRLSIL.

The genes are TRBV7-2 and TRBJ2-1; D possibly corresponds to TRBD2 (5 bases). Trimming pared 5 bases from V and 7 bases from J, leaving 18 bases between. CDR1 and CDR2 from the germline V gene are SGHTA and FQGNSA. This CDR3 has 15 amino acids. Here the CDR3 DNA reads TGTGCCAGCAGCCGCCGGGTAGGCTTAGCGAATGAGCAGTTCTTC. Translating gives CASSRRVGLANEQFF.

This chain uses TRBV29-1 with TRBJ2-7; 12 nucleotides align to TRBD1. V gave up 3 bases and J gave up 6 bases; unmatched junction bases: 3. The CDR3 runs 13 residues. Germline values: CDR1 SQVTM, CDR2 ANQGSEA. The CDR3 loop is CSVEGTGGAEQYF. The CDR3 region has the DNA TGCAGCGTTGAGGGGACAGGGGGCGCCGAGCAGTACTTC.

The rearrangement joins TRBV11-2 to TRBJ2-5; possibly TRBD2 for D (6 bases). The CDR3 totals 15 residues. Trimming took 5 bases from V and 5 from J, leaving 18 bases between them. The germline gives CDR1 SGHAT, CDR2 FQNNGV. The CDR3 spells CASSAWDSRGETQYF. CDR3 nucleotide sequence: TGTGCCAGCAGCGCCTGGGACTCCCGGGGTGAGACCCAGTACTTC.

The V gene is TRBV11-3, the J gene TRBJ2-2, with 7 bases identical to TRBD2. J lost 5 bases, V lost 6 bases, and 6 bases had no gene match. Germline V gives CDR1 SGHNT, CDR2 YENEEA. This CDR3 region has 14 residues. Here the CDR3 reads CASSGLERTGELFF. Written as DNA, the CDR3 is TGTGCCAGCAGTGGACTAGAGAGAACCGGGGAGCTGTTTTTT.

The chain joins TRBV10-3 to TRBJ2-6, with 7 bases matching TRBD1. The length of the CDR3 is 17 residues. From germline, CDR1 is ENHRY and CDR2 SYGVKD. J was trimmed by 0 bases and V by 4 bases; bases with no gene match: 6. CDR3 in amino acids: CAISAGQASSGANVLTF. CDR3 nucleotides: TGTGCCATCAGTGCAGGACAGGCCTCCTCTGGGGCCAACGTCCTGACTTTC.

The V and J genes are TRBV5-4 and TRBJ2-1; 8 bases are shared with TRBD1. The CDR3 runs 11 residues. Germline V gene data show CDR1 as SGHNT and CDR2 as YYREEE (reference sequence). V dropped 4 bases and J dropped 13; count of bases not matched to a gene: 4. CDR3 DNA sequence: TGTGCCAGCAGCACGGACAGGGTACAGTTCTTC. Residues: CASSTDRVQFF.

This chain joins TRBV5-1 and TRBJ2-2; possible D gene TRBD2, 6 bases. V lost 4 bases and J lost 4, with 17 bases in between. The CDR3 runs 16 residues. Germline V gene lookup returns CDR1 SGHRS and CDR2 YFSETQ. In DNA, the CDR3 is TGCGCCAGCAGCCCTGGGGGAGGAGGAGCCACCGGGGAGCTGTTTTTT. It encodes CASSPGGGGATGELFF.

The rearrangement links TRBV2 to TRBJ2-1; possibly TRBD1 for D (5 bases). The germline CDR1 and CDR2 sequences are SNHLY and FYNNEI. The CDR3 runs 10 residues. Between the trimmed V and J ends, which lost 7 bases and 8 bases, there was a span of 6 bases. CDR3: CASKGDEQFF. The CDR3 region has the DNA TGTGCCAGCAAAGGGGATGAGCAGTTCTTC.